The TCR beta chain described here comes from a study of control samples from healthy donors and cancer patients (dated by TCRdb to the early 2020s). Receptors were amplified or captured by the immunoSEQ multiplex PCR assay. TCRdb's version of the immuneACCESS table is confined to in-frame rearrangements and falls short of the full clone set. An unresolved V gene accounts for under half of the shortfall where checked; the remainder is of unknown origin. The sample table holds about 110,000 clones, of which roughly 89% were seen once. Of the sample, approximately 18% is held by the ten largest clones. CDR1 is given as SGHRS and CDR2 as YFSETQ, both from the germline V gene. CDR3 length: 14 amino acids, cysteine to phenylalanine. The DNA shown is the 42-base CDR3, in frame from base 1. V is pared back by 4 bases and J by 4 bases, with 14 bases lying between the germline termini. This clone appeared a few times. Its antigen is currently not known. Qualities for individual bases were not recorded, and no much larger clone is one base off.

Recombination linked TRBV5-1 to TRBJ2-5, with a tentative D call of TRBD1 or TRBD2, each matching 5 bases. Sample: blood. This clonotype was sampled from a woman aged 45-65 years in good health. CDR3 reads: CASSGGLGPETQYF. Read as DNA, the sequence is TGCGCCAGCAGCGGCGGACTGGGGCCAGAGACCCAGTACTTC.